The 22 T cell receptor beta chains presented below share a single source sample, sequenced in a study of regulatory T cells in long-lasting Graves disease. TCR beta libraries were built with iRepertoire HTBI primers and Arm-PCR of CDR3 regions. Using its own MiXCR run on the multiplex PCR reads, TCRdb lists one record per CDR3 protein. The table records about 420,000 distinct CDR3 sequences, 20% to 30% of them present only once. This sample's time point: persistent/refractory GD, antithyroid drugs over 5 years with positive TRAb. Preparation of the TCR library used RNA extracted from PBMCs. Sequencing used peripheral blood mononuclear cells (PBMCs), obtained when the disease was refractory, from a patient treated with antithyroid drugs. Receptors originate from a female donor with Graves disease.

This clonotype was detected ten times or more. The rearrangement joins TRBV2 to TRBJ1-3, with D perhaps TRBD1 (6 bases). Trimming removed 8 bases from V and 2 bases from J, with 13 bases in between. CDR1 is SNHLY and CDR2 is FYNNEI in the germline V gene. The CDR3 is 14 amino acids. CDR3 residues: CASSKGGTGNTIYF. CDR3 nucleotide sequence: TGTGCCAGCTCGAAGGGGGGGACTGGAAACACCATATATTTT.

This clonotype was observed a few times. This chain connects TRBV15 to TRBJ1-1, with 7 bases fitting TRBD1. This CDR3 is built from 15 residues. After removal of 0 bases from V and 1 base from J, the junction contained 2 bases not matched to a gene. Germline CDR1 is LNHNV and CDR2 is YYDKDF (reference sequence). In nucleotides, the CDR3 is TGTGCCACCAGCAGAGATCCAGGGGGGAACACTGAAGCTTTCTTT. Translating it yields CATSRDPGGNTEAFF.

The genes are TRBV6-9 and TRBJ2-3, with unresolved D. Looked up from germline, CDR1 is MNHGY and CDR2 is SVAAGI. V shed 4 bases and J shed 6 bases, with 8 bases lying between them. This CDR3 contains 12 residues. CDR3 sequence reads: CASSFPSDTQYF. Here the CDR3 DNA reads TGTGCCAGCAGTTTTCCTTCGGATACGCAGTATTTT.

Turning to this clonotype: A much bigger clone sits one base away, suggesting this may be a read error. The chain is built from TRBV6-1 and TRBJ2-5; possibly TRBD1 or TRBD2 for D (5 bases each). V gave up 7 bases and J gave up 1 base, with 16 bases separating them. The CDR3 spans 15 residues. Germline CDR1 is MNHNS and CDR2 is SASEGT. Here the CDR3 reads CASTRGGARQETQYF. CDR3 nucleotide sequence: TGTGCCAGCACCCGGGGCGGAGCTCGCCAAGAGACCCAGTACTTC.

Ten or more counts support this clonotype. This chain joins TRBV2 and TRBJ2-5; D is undetermined. Trimming left V 5 bases short and J 2 bases short, with 12 bases between. Germline CDR1 is SNHLY and CDR2 is FYNNEI. The CDR3 extends over 14 amino acids. CDR3 amino acids: CASSPAGGQETQYF. The CDR3, as DNA: TGTGCCAGCAGTCCAGCAGGCGGTCAAGAGACCCAGTACTTC.

With regard to this clonotype: Being one base from a much bigger clone, this may be a read error. The chain combines TRBV28 with TRBJ1-5; D remains ambiguous. CDR1 is MDHEN and CDR2 is SYDVKM in the germline V gene. CDR3 length: 15 amino acids. The CDR3 sequence: CASSLPSLDNPPQHF. CDR3 DNA: TGTGCCAGCAGTCTACCCTCATTAGACAATCCGCCCCAGCATTTT.

This clonotype was detected ten times or more. The gene calls are TRBV7-9 and TRBJ1-5; D is possibly TRBD1 (5 bases). Germline V lookup: CDR1 SEHNR, CDR2 FQNEAQ (reference sequence). The CDR3 sequence is 17 residues long. Deletions cut 1 base from V and 3 bases from J, with 16 bases between. The CDR3 region is CASSLGSGRANNQPQHF. As DNA, the CDR3 is TGTGCCAGCAGCTTAGGGTCTGGCAGGGCGAACAATCAGCCCCAGCATTTT.

The chain couples TRBV27 to TRBJ2-7, with a weak D call TRBD1 (5 bases). Germline assignment: CDR1 MNHEY and CDR2 SMNVEV (reference sequence). This CDR3 comprises 13 residues. Trimming left V 4 bases short and J 2 bases short, with 9 bases between. The CDR3 sequence is CASSSLGAYEQYF. For the CDR3, the DNA is TGTGCCAGCAGTTCCTTAGGGGCCTACGAGCAGTACTTC.

The chain couples TRBV7-3 to TRBJ2-7, with D possibly being TRBD2 (6 bases). This CDR3 has 13 residues. Trimming took 1 base from V and 4 from J, leaving 8 bases between them. Germline CDR1 reads SGHTA; CDR2 reads FQGTGA. CDR3 bases: TGTGCCAGCAGCTTAATGGAGGGATACGAGCAGTACTTC. It codes for CASSLMEGYEQYF.

Many counts were recorded for this clonotype. The gene calls are TRBV20-1 and TRBJ2-7; 8 bases map to TRBD2. Germline loops: CDR1 DFQATT, CDR2 SNEGSKA (reference sequence). With 1 base clipped from V and 4 bases from J, the junction kept 9 bases outside the gene matches. This CDR3 has 15 amino acids. For the CDR3, the DNA is TGCAGTGCTAGAGGAGGCGCGGGAGGCCTGTACGAGCAGTACTTC. It is translated as CSARGGAGGLYEQYF.

This clonotype has ten or more counts. V and J are TRBV2 and TRBJ1-2; 7 bases map to TRBD1. Germline CDR1 reads SNHLY; CDR2 reads FYNNEI. The CDR3 sequence is 15 residues long. With 10 bases clipped from V and 3 bases from J, the junction kept 14 bases outside the gene matches. CDR3 sequence reads: CATTISPGQHYGYTF. The CDR3 DNA reads TGTGCCACCACTATATCACCGGGACAGCACTATGGCTACACCTTC. Together with reference TRBV2 and TRBJ1-2, the CDR3 gives the full variable domain: EPEVTQTPSHQVTQMGQEVILRCVPISNHLYFYWYRQILGQKVEFLVSFYNNEISEKSEIFDDQFSVERPDGSNFTLKIRSTKLEDSAMYFCATTISPGQHYGYTFGSGTRLTVV.

V is TRBV2 and J is TRBJ1-3; D might be TRBD1 (6 bases). This CDR3 is 14 amino acids long. The germline CDR1 and CDR2 sequences are SNHLY and FYNNEI. V dropped 8 bases and J dropped 4 bases, with 15 bases sitting between them. The CDR3 region has the DNA TGTGCCAGCGGAGGTCAGGGGAAAGGAAACACCATATATTTT. Translated: CASGGQGKGNTIYF.

A few counts support this clonotype. V and J are TRBV24-1 and TRBJ2-5; TRBD2 agrees at 7 bases. Germline CDR1 KGHDR, CDR2 SFDVKD. J lost 5 bases, V lost 4 bases, and 12 bases had no gene match. The CDR3 is 16 residues long. CDR3 DNA sequence: TGTGCCACCAGTGACCCGGGAGGAAAACTACGGGAGACCCAGTACTTC. This codes for CATSDPGGKLRETQYF.

This clonotype was observed a few times. J is TRBJ2-7 and V is TRBV5-1; 9 nucleotides line up with TRBD2. Germline-derived CDR1 and CDR2 are SGHRS and YFSETQ. The CDR3 extends over 16 amino acids. V lost 0 bases, J lost 4 bases, and 8 bases stayed unmatched. In DNA, the CDR3 is TGCGCCAGCAGCTTGGCGGCGGGAGGGCCGACATACGAGCAGTACTTC. Residues: CASSLAAGGPTYEQYF.

This chain links TRBV3-1 with TRBJ1-2; D gene uncertain. CDR3 size: 14 residues. Trimming removed 4 bases from V and 5 bases from J, with 14 bases in between. CDR1 is LGHDT, CDR2 YNNKEL, per germline (reference sequence). CDR3: CASSRSGSGYGYTF. DNA for the CDR3: TGTGCCAGCAGCCGTAGCGGTTCGGGATATGGCTACACCTTC.

This rearrangement joins TRBV5-5 to TRBJ1-3; D may be TRBD1 (5 bases). From germline, CDR1 is SGHKS and CDR2 YYEKEE (reference sequence). Between the trimmed V and J ends, which lost 4 bases and 4 bases, there was a span of 15 bases. The CDR3 contains 15 residues. This CDR3 reads CASSRTHGAGNTIYF. In nucleotides, the CDR3 is TGTGCCAGCAGCAGGACTCATGGGGCCGGAAACACCATATATTTT.

There are a few counts of this clonotype. The chain combines TRBV19 with TRBJ1-2; 11 positions agree with TRBD1. Losses at the gene ends were 5 bases for V and 8 bases for J; bases not matched to a gene: 10. The CDR3 is made up of 15 amino acids. Germline V lookup: CDR1 LNHDA, CDR2 SQIVND (reference sequence). The CDR3 sequence: CASSAGTGGSSGYTF. CDR3 in DNA: TGTGCCAGTAGTGCCGGGACAGGGGGGTCGTCGGGCTACACCTTC.

This clonotype was observed at least ten times. The chain is built from TRBV7-9 and TRBJ2-5; 7 bases map to TRBD1. The CDR3 is 13 amino acids. With V trimmed by 1 base and J by 5 bases, 1 base remained unmatched. In germline, CDR1 is SEHNR, CDR2 FQNEAQ (reference sequence). This CDR3 is CASSLVGGETQYF. CDR3 DNA: TGTGCCAGCAGCTTAGTAGGGGGCGAGACCCAGTACTTC.

The chain links TRBV30 to TRBJ1-2; 12 nucleotides match TRBD1. This CDR3 is built from 15 residues. J lost 7 bases, V lost 3 bases, and 9 bases had no gene match. The V gene's germline CDR1 is GTSNPN and CDR2 SVGIG (reference sequence). The CDR3: CAWSGTGGSRGGYTF. DNA of the CDR3: TGTGCCTGGAGCGGGACAGGGGGCTCAAGAGGTGGCTACACCTTC.

The chain uses TRBV27 and TRBJ2-1, with D possibly being TRBD1 (7 bases). Germline V gives CDR1 MNHEY, CDR2 SMNVEV (reference sequence). The CDR3 contains 14 residues. Trimming shortened V by 7 bases and J by 3 bases, and 13 bases separated the two germline ends. The chain's CDR3 is CASIGGGNYNEQFF. The CDR3 DNA sequence: TGTGCCAGCATAGGAGGGGGCAACTACAATGAGCAGTTCTTC.

This clonotype was seen ten or more times. The rearrangement links TRBV7-2 to TRBJ2-6, with D possibly being TRBD1 (5 bases). Germline assignment: CDR1 SGHTA and CDR2 FQGNSA. The length of the CDR3 is 18 residues. The V end lost 3 bases, the J end lost 0 bases, and 15 bases lay between the germline ends. The CDR3 DNA reads TGTGCCAGCAGCTTCAGAAGAGACAGAAGCTCTGGGGCCAACGTCCTGACTTTC. It yields the protein CASSFRRDRSSGANVLTF. The full variable domain, completed using reference TRBV7-2 and TRBJ2-6, is GAGVSQSPSNKVTEKGKDVELRCDPISGHTALYWYRQSLGQGLEFLIYFQGNSAPDKSGLPSDRFSAERTGGSVSTLTIQRTQQEDSAVYLCASSFRRDRSSGANVLTFGAGSRLTVL.

This clonotype was counted between two and nine times. The chain combines TRBV7-9 with TRBJ2-4; the match to TRBD2 covers 7 bases. Germline lookup yields CDR1 SEHNR and CDR2 FQNEAQ (reference sequence). V gave up 9 bases and J gave up 8 bases; unmatched junction bases: 4. CDR3 length: 11 amino acids. The CDR3 sequence: CASQGGDIQYF. CDR3 in DNA: TGTGCCAGTCAGGGAGGGGACATTCAGTACTTC.